The source of this TCR beta chain is a study of blood T cell repertoires in COVID-19. This CDR3 comprises 15 residues. After removal of 7 bases from V and 8 bases from J, the junction contained 13 bases not matched to a gene. Germline V gene sequence: CDR1 MNHEY, CDR2 SMNVEV (reference sequence). Sequencing was performed with immunoSEQ multiplex PCR; in TCRdb, only in-frame clones are kept and a portion is missing. Among a few hundred thousand clones listed, roughly nine tenths were seen once. The source is a woman in her thirties who had recovered from COVID-19. The sequenced material came from PBMCs or T cells enriched from blood (not recorded which). The chain joins TRBV27 to TRBJ2-2; 7 bases are a match to TRBD1. The CDR3 sequence is CASTGTVGPVGELFF. The CDR3 DNA sequence: TGTGCCAGCACTGGGACAGTTGGTCCAGTGGGGGAGCTGTTTTTT.